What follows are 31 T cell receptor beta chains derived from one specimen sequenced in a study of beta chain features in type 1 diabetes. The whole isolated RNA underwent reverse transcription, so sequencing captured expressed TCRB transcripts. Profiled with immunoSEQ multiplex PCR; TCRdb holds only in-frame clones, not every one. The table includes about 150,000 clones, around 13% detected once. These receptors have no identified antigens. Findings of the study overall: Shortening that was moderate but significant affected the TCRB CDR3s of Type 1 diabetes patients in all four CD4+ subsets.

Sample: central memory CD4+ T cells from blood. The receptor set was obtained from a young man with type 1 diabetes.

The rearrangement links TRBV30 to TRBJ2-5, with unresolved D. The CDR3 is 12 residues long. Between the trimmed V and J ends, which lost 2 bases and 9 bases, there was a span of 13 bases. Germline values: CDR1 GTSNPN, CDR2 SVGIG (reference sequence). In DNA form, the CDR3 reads TGTGCCTGGAGTTTGAATGAGAAGTCCCAGTACTTC. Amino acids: CAWSLNEKSQYF.

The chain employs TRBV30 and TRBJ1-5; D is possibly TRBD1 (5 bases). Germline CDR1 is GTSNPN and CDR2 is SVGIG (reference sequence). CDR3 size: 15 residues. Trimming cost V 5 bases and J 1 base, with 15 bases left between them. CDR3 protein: CAWGTEEGSNQPQHF. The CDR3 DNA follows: TGTGCCTGGGGGACCGAGGAGGGGAGCAATCAGCCCCAGCATTTT.

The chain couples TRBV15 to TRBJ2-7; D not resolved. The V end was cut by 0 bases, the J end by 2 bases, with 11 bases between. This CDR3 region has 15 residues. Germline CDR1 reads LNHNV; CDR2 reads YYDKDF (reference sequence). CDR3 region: CATSRDRTGPYEQYF. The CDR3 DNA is TGTGCCACCAGCAGAGACCGGACGGGCCCCTACGAGCAGTACTTC.

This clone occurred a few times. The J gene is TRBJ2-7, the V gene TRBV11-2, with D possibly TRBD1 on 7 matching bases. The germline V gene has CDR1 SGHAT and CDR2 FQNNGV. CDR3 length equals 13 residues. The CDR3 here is CASSPTEGTAALV. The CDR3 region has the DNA TGTGCCAGCAGCCCAACGGAGGGGACAGCCGCCCTTGTG.

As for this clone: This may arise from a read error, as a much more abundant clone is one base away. DNA for the CDR3: TGTGCCTGGAGTGTACAGGGGGCGAGGCAGCCCCAGCATTTT. This translates into CAWSVQGARQPQHF. The chain recombines TRBV30 with TRBJ1-5, with 9 bases identical to TRBD1. The germline V gene has CDR1 GTSNPN and CDR2 SVGIG (reference sequence). The CDR3 is made up of 14 amino acids. Trimming cost V 0 bases and J 7 bases; bases outside gene matches: 4.

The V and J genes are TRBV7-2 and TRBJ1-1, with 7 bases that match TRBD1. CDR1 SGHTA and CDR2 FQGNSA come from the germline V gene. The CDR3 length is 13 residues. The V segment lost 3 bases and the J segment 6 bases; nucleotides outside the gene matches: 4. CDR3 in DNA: TGTGCCAGCAGCTTGACAGGGAGGTCTGAAGCTTTCTTT. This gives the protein CASSLTGRSEAFF.

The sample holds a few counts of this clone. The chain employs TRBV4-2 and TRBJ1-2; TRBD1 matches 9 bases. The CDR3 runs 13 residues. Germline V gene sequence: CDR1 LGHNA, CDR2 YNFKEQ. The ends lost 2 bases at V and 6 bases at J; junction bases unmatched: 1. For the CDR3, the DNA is TGTGCCAGCAGCCAAAGGACAGGGGATGGCTACACCTTC. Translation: CASSQRTGDGYTF.

The DNA for the CDR3 is TGTGCCAGCAGTTTAGCCCAGGGAGAGAACACTGAAGCTTTCTTT. It yields the protein CASSLAQGENTEAFF. J is TRBJ1-1 and V is TRBV28, with D possibly TRBD1 on 5 matching bases. The CDR3 covers 15 residues. The V end lost 2 bases, the J end lost 1 base, and 11 bases lay between the germline ends. Per the germline V gene, CDR1 is MDHEN and CDR2 is SYDVKM.

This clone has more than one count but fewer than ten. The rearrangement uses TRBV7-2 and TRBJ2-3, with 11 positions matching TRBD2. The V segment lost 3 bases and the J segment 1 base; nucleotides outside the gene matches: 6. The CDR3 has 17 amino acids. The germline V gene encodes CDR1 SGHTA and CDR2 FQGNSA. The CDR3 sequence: CASSFFRLAGRTDTQYF. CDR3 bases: TGTGCCAGCAGCTTCTTCCGACTAGCGGGGCGCACAGATACGCAGTATTTT.

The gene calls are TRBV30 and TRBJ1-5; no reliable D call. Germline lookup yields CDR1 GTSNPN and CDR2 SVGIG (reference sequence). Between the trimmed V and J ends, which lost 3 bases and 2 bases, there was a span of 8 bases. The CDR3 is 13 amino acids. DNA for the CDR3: TGTGCCTGGAGCCCCCTGGGCAATCAGCCCCAGCATTTT. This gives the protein CAWSPLGNQPQHF. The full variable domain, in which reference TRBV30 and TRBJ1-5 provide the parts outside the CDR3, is SQTIHQWPATLVQPVGSPLSLECTVEGTSNPNLYWYRQAAGRGLQLLFYSVGIGQISSEVPQNLSASRPQDRQFILSSKKLLLSDSGFYLCAWSPLGNQPQHFGDGTRLSIL.

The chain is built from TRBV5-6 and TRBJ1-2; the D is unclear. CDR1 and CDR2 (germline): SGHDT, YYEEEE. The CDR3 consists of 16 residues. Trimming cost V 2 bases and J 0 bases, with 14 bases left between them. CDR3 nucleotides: TGTGCCAGCAGCTTCGTCCAGCCTAATACTAACTATGGCTACACCTTC. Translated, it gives CASSFVQPNTNYGYTF.

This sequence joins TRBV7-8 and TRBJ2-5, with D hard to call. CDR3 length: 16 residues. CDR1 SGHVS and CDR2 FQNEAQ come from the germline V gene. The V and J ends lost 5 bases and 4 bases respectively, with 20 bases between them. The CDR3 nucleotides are TGTGCCAGCAGCGCTTCCCCAGCCCCGGCAACAGAGACCCAGTACTTC. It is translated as CASSASPAPATETQYF.

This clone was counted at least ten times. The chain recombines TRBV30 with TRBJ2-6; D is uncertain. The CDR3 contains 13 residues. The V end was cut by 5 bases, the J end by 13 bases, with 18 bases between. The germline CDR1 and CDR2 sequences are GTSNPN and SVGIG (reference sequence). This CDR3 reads CAWARPVREVLTF. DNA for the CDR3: TGTGCCTGGGCAAGGCCGGTGAGAGAGGTCCTGACTTTC.

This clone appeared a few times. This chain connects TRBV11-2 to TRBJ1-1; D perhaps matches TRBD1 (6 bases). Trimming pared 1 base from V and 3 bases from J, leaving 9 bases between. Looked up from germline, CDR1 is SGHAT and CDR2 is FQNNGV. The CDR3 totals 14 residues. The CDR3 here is CASSLGRGYTEAFF. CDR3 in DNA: TGTGCCAGCAGCTTAGGCAGGGGTTACACTGAAGCTTTCTTT.

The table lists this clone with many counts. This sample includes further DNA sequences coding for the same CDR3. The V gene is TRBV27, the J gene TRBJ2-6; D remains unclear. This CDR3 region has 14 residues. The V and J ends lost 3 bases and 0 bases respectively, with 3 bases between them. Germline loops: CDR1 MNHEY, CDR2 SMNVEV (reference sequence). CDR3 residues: CASSLTSGANVLTF. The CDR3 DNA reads TGTGCCAGCAGTTTGACCTCTGGGGCCAACGTCCTGACTTTC.

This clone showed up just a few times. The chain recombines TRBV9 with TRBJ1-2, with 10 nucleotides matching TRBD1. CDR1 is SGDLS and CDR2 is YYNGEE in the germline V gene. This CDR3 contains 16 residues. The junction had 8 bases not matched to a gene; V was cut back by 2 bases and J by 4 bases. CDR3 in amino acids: CASSVGQGRGVYGYTF. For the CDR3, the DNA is TGTGCCAGCAGCGTGGGACAGGGGAGAGGGGTCTATGGCTACACCTTC.

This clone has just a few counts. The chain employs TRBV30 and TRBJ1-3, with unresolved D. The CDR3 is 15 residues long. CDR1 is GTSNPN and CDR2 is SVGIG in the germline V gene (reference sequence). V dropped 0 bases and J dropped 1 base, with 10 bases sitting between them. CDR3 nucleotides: TGTGCCTGGAGTGTCGGTGGCGGTTCTGGAAACACCATATATTTT. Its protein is CAWSVGGGSGNTIYF.

The DNA for the CDR3 is TGCAGCGTTGGCCTAACCGGGACAGCTAATGAAAAACTGTTTTTT. Its protein product is CSVGLTGTANEKLFF. This chain links TRBV29-1 with TRBJ1-4; 7 nucleotides line up with TRBD1. The length of the CDR3 is 15 residues. Trimming removed 4 bases from V and 3 bases from J; junction bases left unmatched: 8. The germline V gene encodes CDR1 SQVTM and CDR2 ANQGSEA.

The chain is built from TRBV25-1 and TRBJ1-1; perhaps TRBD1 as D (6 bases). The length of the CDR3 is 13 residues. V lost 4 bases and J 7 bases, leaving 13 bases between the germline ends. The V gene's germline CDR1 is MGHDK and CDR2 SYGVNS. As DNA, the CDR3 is TGTGCCAGCAGTGCTTCACAGGGAAGTGAAGCTTTCTTT. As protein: CASSASQGSEAFF. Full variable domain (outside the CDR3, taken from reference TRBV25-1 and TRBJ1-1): EADIYQTPRYLVIGTGKKITLECSQTMGHDKMYWYQQDPGMELHLIHYSYGVNSTEKGDLSSESTVSRIRTEHFPLTLESARPSHTSQYLCASSASQGSEAFFGQGTRLTVV.

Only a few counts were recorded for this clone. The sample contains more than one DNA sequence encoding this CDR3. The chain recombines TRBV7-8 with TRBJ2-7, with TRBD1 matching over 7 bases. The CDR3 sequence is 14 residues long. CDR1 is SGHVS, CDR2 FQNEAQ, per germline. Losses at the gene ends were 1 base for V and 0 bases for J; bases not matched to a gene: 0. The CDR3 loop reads CASSLGTGSYEQYF. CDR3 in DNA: TGTGCCAGCAGCTTAGGGACAGGCTCCTACGAGCAGTACTTC.

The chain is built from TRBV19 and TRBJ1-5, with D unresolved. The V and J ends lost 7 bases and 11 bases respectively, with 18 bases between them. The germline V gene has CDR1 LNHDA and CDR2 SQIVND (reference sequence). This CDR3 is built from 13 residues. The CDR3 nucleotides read TGTGCCAGTAACCCAATGACCGGGCGGGCCCAGCATTTT. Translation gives CASNPMTGRAQHF.

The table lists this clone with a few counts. DNA for the CDR3: TGTGCCAGCAGCTCACAACTGGGTGGTTCACCCCTCCACTTT. Translating gives CASSSQLGGSPLHF. The J gene is TRBJ1-6, the V gene TRBV7-2; D uncertain. CDR3 size: 14 residues. Germline V gene sequence: CDR1 SGHTA, CDR2 FQGNSA. Trimming left V 4 bases short and J 9 bases short, with 13 bases between.

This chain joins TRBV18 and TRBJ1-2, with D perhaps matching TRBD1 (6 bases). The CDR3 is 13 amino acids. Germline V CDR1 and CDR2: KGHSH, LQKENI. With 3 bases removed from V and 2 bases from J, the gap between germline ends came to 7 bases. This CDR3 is CASSPTGNYGYTF. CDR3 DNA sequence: TGTGCCAGCTCACCTACAGGGAACTATGGCTACACCTTC.

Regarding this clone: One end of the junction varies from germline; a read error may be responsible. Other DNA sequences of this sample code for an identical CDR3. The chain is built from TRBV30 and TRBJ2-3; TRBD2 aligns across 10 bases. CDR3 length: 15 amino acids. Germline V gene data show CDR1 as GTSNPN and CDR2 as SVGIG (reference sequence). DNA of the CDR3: TGTGCCTGGATGGGGCTAGCGGGGGCCACATATACGCAGTATTTT. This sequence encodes CAWMGLAGATYTQYF.

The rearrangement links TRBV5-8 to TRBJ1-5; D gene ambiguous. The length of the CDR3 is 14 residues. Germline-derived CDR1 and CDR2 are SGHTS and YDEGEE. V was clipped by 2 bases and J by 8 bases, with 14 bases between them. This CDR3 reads CASSFSSGTEPQHF. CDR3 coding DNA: TGTGCCAGCAGCTTCAGCTCGGGAACAGAGCCCCAGCATTTT.

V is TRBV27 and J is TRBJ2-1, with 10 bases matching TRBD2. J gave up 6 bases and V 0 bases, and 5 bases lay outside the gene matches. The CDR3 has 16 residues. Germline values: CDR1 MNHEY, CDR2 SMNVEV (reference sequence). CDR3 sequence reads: CASSLSSSGGANEQFF. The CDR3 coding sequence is TGTGCCAGCAGTTTATCATCCAGCGGGGGGGCCAATGAGCAGTTCTTC.

The DNA of the CDR3 is TGTGCCAGCTCACTCAGTTCTGGGGCCAACGTCCTGACTTTC. Protein sequence: CASSLSSGANVLTF. The chain links TRBV18 to TRBJ2-6; D is unresolved. The CDR3 extends over 14 amino acids. Germline values: CDR1 KGHSH, CDR2 LQKENI. Trimming took 4 bases from V and 1 from J, leaving 5 bases between them.

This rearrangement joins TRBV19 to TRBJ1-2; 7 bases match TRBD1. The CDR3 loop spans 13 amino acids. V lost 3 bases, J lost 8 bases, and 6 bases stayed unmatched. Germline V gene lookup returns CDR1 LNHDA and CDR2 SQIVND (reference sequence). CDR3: CASSMTGQVGYTF. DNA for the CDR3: TGTGCCAGTAGTATGACAGGACAGGTCGGCTACACCTTC.

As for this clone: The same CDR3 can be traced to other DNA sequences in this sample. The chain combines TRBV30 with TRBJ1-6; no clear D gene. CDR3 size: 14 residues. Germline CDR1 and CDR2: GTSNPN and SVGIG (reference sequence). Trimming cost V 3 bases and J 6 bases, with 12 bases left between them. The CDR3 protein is CAWRTRQSNSPLHF. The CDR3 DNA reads TGTGCCTGGAGAACGAGGCAAAGTAATTCACCCCTCCACTTT.

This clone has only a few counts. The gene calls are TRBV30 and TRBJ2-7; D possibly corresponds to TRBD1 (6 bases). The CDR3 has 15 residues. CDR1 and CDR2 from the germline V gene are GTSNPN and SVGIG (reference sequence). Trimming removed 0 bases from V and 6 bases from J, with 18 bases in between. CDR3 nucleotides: TGTGCCTGGAGTGTCATCGGGACATCCGTACGCGAGCAGTACTTC. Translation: CAWSVIGTSVREQYF.

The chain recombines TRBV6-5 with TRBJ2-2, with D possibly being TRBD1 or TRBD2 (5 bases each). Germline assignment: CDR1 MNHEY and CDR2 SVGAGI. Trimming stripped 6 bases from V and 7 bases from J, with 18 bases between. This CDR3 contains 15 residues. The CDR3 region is CASSHQLGTGGELFF. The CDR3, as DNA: TGTGCCAGCAGCCACCAGTTGGGGACGGGCGGGGAGCTGTTTTTT.